The 22 T cell receptor beta chains below come from one sample, sequenced in a study of blood T cell repertoires in COVID-19. Measured with immunoSEQ multiplex PCR; TCRdb has only the in-frame clones, and not every one. The table records 150,000 or so clones, 86% of them present only once. Sequencing was performed on peripheral blood. The receptors originated from a woman between 65 and 79 years old with COVID-19, enrolled during active disease.

This clone has only one observation. The rearrangement uses TRBV4-2 and TRBJ1-3, with D hard to call. The V gene lost 0 bases and the J gene lost 4 bases, with 10 bases spanning the gap. CDR3 length: 15 amino acids. The germline V gene has CDR1 LGHNA and CDR2 YNFKEQ. The CDR3 here is CASSQDGPSGNTIYF. The CDR3 DNA follows: TGTGCCAGCAGCCAAGATGGGCCCAGCGGAAACACCATATATTTT.

V usage is TRBV27 and J usage is TRBJ2-5; tentatively, D is TRBD1 (5 bases). The CDR3 contains 15 residues. V gave up 8 bases and J gave up 2 bases, with 18 bases separating them. Germline CDR1 is MNHEY and CDR2 is SMNVEV (reference sequence). This CDR3 reads CASHSRGKGQETQYF. The CDR3 DNA reads as TGTGCCAGCCATAGCCGAGGCAAGGGGCAAGAGACCCAGTACTTC.

J is TRBJ1-2 and V is TRBV18; D gene ambiguous. The CDR3 has 13 amino acids. Germline V lookup: CDR1 KGHSH, CDR2 LQKENI. Trimming left V 4 bases short and J 2 bases short, with 8 bases between. The chain's CDR3 is CASSHISNYGYTF. The DNA of the CDR3 is TGTGCCAGCTCACACATTTCCAACTATGGCTACACCTTC.

The genes are TRBV11-2 and TRBJ1-4; unclear D gene. The length of the CDR3 is 11 residues. V gave up 3 bases and J gave up 10 bases, with 6 bases separating them. CDR1 and CDR2 (germline): SGHAT, FQNNGV. The CDR3 region is CASSFGGKLFF. The CDR3 bases are TGTGCCAGCAGCTTCGGCGGAAAACTGTTTTTT.

This clone was counted a single time. The genes are TRBV5-8 and TRBJ1-5, with 8 bases identical to TRBD1. The CDR3 runs 15 residues. The germline gives CDR1 SGHTS, CDR2 YDEGEE. After removal of 4 bases from V and 6 bases from J, the junction contained 9 bases not matched to a gene. CDR3 sequence: CASSPDRVVGQPQHF. The CDR3 DNA reads as TGTGCCAGCAGCCCGGACAGGGTGGTTGGTCAGCCCCAGCATTTT.

V gene TRBV6-6 combines with J gene TRBJ1-1; a weak D match, TRBD1 (5 bases). The CDR3 runs 13 residues. The germline V gene encodes CDR1 MNHNY and CDR2 SVGAGI (reference sequence). The germline V and J ends were trimmed by 5 bases and 5 bases, with 12 bases remaining between them. The CDR3 coding sequence is TGTGCCAGCAGTCTCCCAGGGCGAACTGAAGCTTTCTTT. This gives the protein CASSLPGRTEAFF.

This clone was detected a few times. The chain combines TRBV6-1 with TRBJ1-1; the match to TRBD1 covers 9 bases. Germline CDR1 is MNHNS and CDR2 is SASEGT. V shed 2 bases and J 5 bases; nucleotides not matched to a gene: 6. The CDR3 sequence is 15 residues long. CDR3 protein: CASSEPVTGGTEAFF. The CDR3 DNA reads TGTGCCAGCAGTGAACCCGTGACAGGGGGGACTGAAGCTTTCTTT.

The chain links TRBV10-1 to TRBJ1-5; D is possibly TRBD1 (6 bases). Trimming stripped 9 bases from V and 6 bases from J, with 21 bases between. CDR1 and CDR2 from the germline V gene are WNHNN and SYGVQD (reference sequence). This CDR3 has 15 residues. CDR3 residues: CARKDLQGAGQPQHF. The DNA of the CDR3 is TGCGCCAGGAAAGACCTACAGGGAGCCGGTCAGCCCCAGCATTTT.

The rearrangement uses TRBV6-5 and TRBJ1-1, with a weak D call TRBD1 (5 bases). The CDR3 contains 14 residues. The germline V and J ends were trimmed by 6 bases and 0 bases, with 11 bases remaining between them. CDR1 is MNHEY, CDR2 SVGAGI, per germline. In DNA, the CDR3 is TGTGCCAGCAGACCTAGGGGCCTGAACACTGAAGCTTTCTTT. This codes for CASRPRGLNTEAFF.

This rearrangement joins TRBV7-9 to TRBJ1-4; D is perhaps TRBD1 (6 bases). Germline lookup yields CDR1 SEHNR and CDR2 FQNEAQ (reference sequence). This CDR3 contains 13 residues. V was pared by 1 base and J by 8 bases, with 8 bases between. The CDR3 DNA follows: TGTGCCAGCAGCTTAGTTGGACAGGAAAAACTGTTTTTT. Translated, it gives CASSLVGQEKLFF.

This clone is judged medium-sized (0.01 to 0.1%). The chain joins TRBV4-1 to TRBJ2-2, with TRBD1 matching over 10 bases. Per the germline V gene, CDR1 is MGHRA and CDR2 is YSYEKL. The trim removed 3 bases at V and 7 bases at J, leaving 8 bases unmatched. CDR3 length: 16 residues. The CDR3 nucleotides are TGCGCCAGCAGCCACCCCGGGGGACAGGGGAACGGGGAGCTGTTTTTT. It translates to CASSHPGGQGNGELFF.

V gene TRBV5-4 combines with J gene TRBJ2-1, with no clear D. The CDR3 is 16 amino acids. Germline values: CDR1 SGHNT, CDR2 YYREEE (reference sequence). Trimming stripped 0 bases from V and 0 bases from J, with 10 bases between. CDR3 DNA sequence: TGTGCCAGCAGCTTGGCCCCCCAGGTCTCCTACAATGAGCAGTTCTTC. Translation gives CASSLAPQVSYNEQFF.

The chain links TRBV2 to TRBJ1-4, with 8 bases matching TRBD1. The length of the CDR3 is 13 residues. With V trimmed by 6 bases and J by 8 bases, 5 bases remained unmatched. Germline loops: CDR1 SNHLY, CDR2 FYNNEI. The CDR3 spells CASRQGVGEKLFF. CDR3 nucleotides: TGTGCCAGCAGACAGGGGGTTGGCGAAAAACTGTTTTTT.

The V gene is TRBV6-6, the J gene TRBJ1-1, with D unclear. Looked up from germline, CDR1 is MNHNY and CDR2 is SVGAGI (reference sequence). The CDR3 contains 14 residues. Deletions cut 1 base from V and 0 bases from J, with 6 bases between. This CDR3 is CASSYLSVNTEAFF. The CDR3 DNA reads as TGTGCCAGCAGTTACTTGTCGGTGAACACTGAAGCTTTCTTT.

J is TRBJ1-4 and V is TRBV3-1 (or the pseudogene TRBV3-2); 8 bases are a match to TRBD1. CDR3 length: 16 residues. CDR1 is LGHDT, CDR2 YNNKEL, per germline (reference sequence). V trimming: 2 bases; J trimming: 6 bases; junction bases outside the gene matches: 8. In DNA form, the CDR3 reads TGTGCCAGCAGCCAATTCGCCGGGACAGGCTATGAAAAACTGTTTTTT. As protein: CASSQFAGTGYEKLFF.

V gene TRBV6-4 combines with J gene TRBJ1-4; 7 bases map to TRBD1. V lost 6 bases to trimming and J lost 5 bases; unmatched junction nucleotides: 9. Germline CDR1 reads MRHNA; CDR2 reads SNTAGT. The CDR3 is 15 residues long. The CDR3 reads CASSLTGTANEKLFF. CDR3 nucleotides: TGTGCCAGCAGCCTTACCGGGACAGCAAATGAAAAACTGTTTTTT.

CDR3 nucleotides: TGTGCCAGCAGTTCCTACAGGTCGGCCTACGAGCAGTACTTC. This codes for CASSSYRSAYEQYF. The V call is TRBV27, the J call TRBJ2-7; TRBD1 is a possible D gene (5 bases). Trimming removed 4 bases from V and 2 bases from J, with 12 bases in between. The length of the CDR3 is 14 residues. The germline gives CDR1 MNHEY, CDR2 SMNVEV (reference sequence).

This rearrangement joins TRBV5-5 to TRBJ2-1; 8 nucleotides match TRBD2. J lost 4 bases, V lost 4 bases, and 7 bases had no gene match. In germline, CDR1 is SGHKS, CDR2 YYEKEE (reference sequence). CDR3 length: 15 amino acids. The CDR3 reads CASSQLGGAYNEQFF. As DNA, the CDR3 is TGTGCCAGCAGCCAACTCGGGGGGGCTTACAATGAGCAGTTCTTC. Looking up the rest from reference TRBV5-5 and TRBJ2-1 gives the full variable domain: DAGVTQSPTHLIKTRGQQVTLRCSPISGHKSVSWYQQVLGQGPQFIFQYYEKEERGRGNFPDRFSARQFPNYSSELNVNALLLGDSALYLCASSQLGGAYNEQFFGPGTRLTVL.

This sequence joins TRBV5-1 and TRBJ1-2; D is ambiguous. Germline V gene sequence: CDR1 SGHRS, CDR2 YFSETQ. The CDR3 has 12 residues. V lost 0 bases and J lost 8, with 8 bases in between. The CDR3 DNA sequence: TGCGCCAGCAGCTTGGGACTTGCAGGCTACACCTTC. This translates into CASSLGLAGYTF.

This clone was seen a few times. The genes are TRBV9 and TRBJ2-5, with TRBD1 as a possible D gene (5 bases). The germline CDR1 and CDR2 sequences are SGDLS and YYNGEE. CDR3 length: 15 residues. V was trimmed by 0 bases and J by 5 bases, leaving 14 bases between them. CDR3 sequence: CASSVAQGLWETQYF. For the CDR3, the DNA is TGTGCCAGCAGCGTAGCGCAGGGTCTTTGGGAGACCCAGTACTTC.

The chain carries TRBV7-2 and TRBJ2-2; TRBD2 matches 12 bases. Germline values: CDR1 SGHTA, CDR2 FQGNSA. This CDR3 has 19 amino acids. V shed 2 bases and J 2 bases; nucleotides not matched to a gene: 9. The DNA of the CDR3 is TGTGCCAGCAGCTTAATCCGAGGACTAGCGGGGCGTAACACCGGGGAGCTGTTTTTT. Translation gives CASSLIRGLAGRNTGELFF.

V and J are TRBV6-5 and TRBJ2-7, with D possibly TRBD2 on 6 matching bases. Germline V gene lookup returns CDR1 MNHEY and CDR2 SVGAGI. V lost 8 bases and J 7 bases, leaving 12 bases between the germline ends. This CDR3 has 11 amino acids. The CDR3 region is CASSGGREQYF. As DNA, the CDR3 is TGTGCCAGCTCCGGGGGACGGGAGCAGTACTTC.